The 21 T cell receptor beta chains presented below share a single source sample, sequenced in a study of cytomegalovirus exposure and HLA in healthy donors. PCR was performed using 60 Vbeta and 13 Jbeta primers. TCRdb's copy holds only in-frame clones and misses some; the assay was immunoSEQ multiplex PCR. The sample consists of 180,000 or so clones, roughly 79% of them appearing once. The sample taken for sequencing was PBMCs. The receptors stem from a woman in her 30s in good health and CMV-seropositive.

The chain recombines TRBV25-1 with TRBJ2-7; TRBD1 matches 9 bases. After removal of 5 bases from V and 1 base from J, the junction contained 6 bases not matched to a gene. Per the germline V gene, CDR1 is MGHDK and CDR2 is SYGVNS. The CDR3 runs 15 residues. Written as DNA, the CDR3 is TGTGCCAGCAGTCCCTGGGGGACAGGGTCCTACGAGCAGTACTTC. Its protein product is CASSPWGTGSYEQYF.

The V gene is TRBV2, the J gene TRBJ1-5; D is perhaps TRBD1 (5 bases). The CDR3 runs 15 residues. The V gene's germline CDR1 is SNHLY and CDR2 FYNNEI. V lost 10 bases, J lost 2 bases, and 18 bases lay in between. The DNA for the CDR3 is TGTGCCACCCAAATCGGACAATTTGGCAATCAGCCCCAGCATTTT. This gives the protein CATQIGQFGNQPQHF.

This chain links TRBV11-2 with TRBJ2-2; D is unresolved. The CDR3 extends over 14 amino acids. CDR1 is SGHAT, CDR2 FQNNGV, per germline. V lost 5 bases, J lost 5 bases, and 12 bases lay in between. The CDR3 DNA is TGTGCCAGCAGCGTTATCCCCGGGACCGGGGAGCTGTTTTTT. It translates to CASSVIPGTGELFF.

The chain employs TRBV6-5 and TRBJ1-1, with a tentative D call TRBD1 (6 bases). V gave up 6 bases and J gave up 1 base, with 15 bases separating them. This CDR3 contains 15 residues. CDR1 is MNHEY, CDR2 SVGAGI, per germline. CDR3: CASSPLLTGNTEAFF. The CDR3 nucleotides are TGTGCCAGCAGCCCCCTTTTGACAGGGAACACTGAAGCTTTCTTT.

The chain employs TRBV19 and TRBJ2-1; the D gene is possibly TRBD2 (6 bases). The CDR3 sequence is 15 residues long. Trimming pared 6 bases from V and 6 bases from J, leaving 18 bases between. Germline V gene lookup returns CDR1 LNHDA and CDR2 SQIVND (reference sequence). CDR3 sequence reads: CASSEGLEGGNEQFF. DNA for the CDR3: TGTGCCAGTAGCGAGGGACTCGAAGGTGGCAATGAGCAGTTCTTC.

There are a few counts of this clone. The chain employs TRBV5-1 and TRBJ2-1; maybe TRBD2 (6 bases). Looked up from germline, CDR1 is SGHRS and CDR2 is YFSETQ. This CDR3 spans 14 amino acids. The V end was cut by 0 bases, the J end by 8 bases, with 12 bases between. The CDR3 coding sequence is TGCGCCAGCAGCTTGGCTAGCGAGGTGCATGAGCAGTTCTTC. Its protein product is CASSLASEVHEQFF.

This clone was detected a few times. This chain joins TRBV15 and TRBJ2-2, with TRBD2 matching 7 bases. Germline loops: CDR1 LNHNV, CDR2 YYDKDF (reference sequence). Germline trimming cut 1 base from V and 0 bases from J; bases unmatched to any gene: 5. The CDR3 totals 17 residues. The CDR3 DNA sequence: TGTGCCACCAGCAGAGGACTAGCAGAGGCGAACACCGGGGAGCTGTTTTTT. Its translation: CATSRGLAEANTGELFF.

This clone was observed a handful of times. The gene calls are TRBV5-1 and TRBJ1-1; D is possibly TRBD1 (5 bases). CDR3 length: 14 amino acids. The germline V gene has CDR1 SGHRS and CDR2 YFSETQ. V dropped 2 bases and J dropped 5 bases, with 13 bases sitting between them. DNA for the CDR3: TGCGCCAGCAGCTTACAGGAGGGCCAAACTGAAGCTTTCTTT. Translating it yields CASSLQEGQTEAFF.

The chain recombines TRBV9 with TRBJ2-1, with D tentatively TRBD2 (5 bases). From germline, CDR1 is SGDLS and CDR2 YYNGEE. The CDR3 is 14 amino acids. V lost 3 bases to trimming and J lost 10 bases, with 17 bases between them. The CDR3 sequence is CASSAYTSLPEQFF. CDR3 in DNA: TGTGCCAGCAGCGCGTACACTAGTCTACCGGAGCAGTTCTTC.

The gene calls are TRBV7-2 and TRBJ2-7; 9 positions match TRBD2. After removal of 1 base from V and 12 bases from J, the junction contained 7 bases not matched to a gene. The CDR3 contains 13 residues. Germline assignment: CDR1 SGHTA and CDR2 FQGNSA. The CDR3 sequence is CASSLDRLAEVYF. The CDR3 DNA follows: TGTGCCAGCAGCTTAGACCGACTAGCGGAGGTGTACTTC.

The rearrangement joins TRBV5-1 to TRBJ2-7; 7 bases agree with TRBD1. The CDR3 loop spans 15 amino acids. Germline V gene lookup returns CDR1 SGHRS and CDR2 YFSETQ. V lost 3 bases to trimming and J lost 5 bases; unmatched junction nucleotides: 11. This CDR3 reads CASSYWDRTEDEQYF. In DNA form, the CDR3 reads TGCGCCAGCAGCTACTGGGACAGAACTGAGGACGAGCAGTACTTC.

This clone was detected a few times. The V call is TRBV2, the J call TRBJ1-6, with D possibly TRBD1 on 5 matching bases. Trimming took off 0 bases at V and 10 bases at J, with 16 bases between the two ends. Germline V gene lookup returns CDR1 SNHLY and CDR2 FYNNEI. The length of the CDR3 is 16 residues. The CDR3 nucleotides read TGTGCCAGCAGTGAAGCGCATCCAGGGTATCGCTCACCCCTCCACTTT. Its protein is CASSEAHPGYRSPLHF.

V usage is TRBV9 and J usage is TRBJ2-1, with 14 bases fitting TRBD2. With 4 bases clipped from V and 10 bases from J, the junction kept 13 bases outside the gene matches. The germline gives CDR1 SGDLS, CDR2 YYNGEE. CDR3 size: 17 residues. CDR3 nucleotide sequence: TGTGCCAGCAGCCCCGGGACTAGCGGGAGCGGCGGAGAGGAGCAGTTCTTC. It yields the protein CASSPGTSGSGGEEQFF.

This rearrangement joins TRBV5-8 to TRBJ2-5; D may be TRBD1 (6 bases). The germline V gene encodes CDR1 SGHTS and CDR2 YDEGEE. The germline V and J ends were trimmed by 4 bases and 1 base, with 11 bases remaining between them. CDR3 size: 14 residues. Here the CDR3 DNA reads TGTGCCAGCAGCGGGGGCTTGATCCAAGAGACCCAGTACTTC. This gives the protein CASSGGLIQETQYF.

The chain employs TRBV4-3 and TRBJ2-7; the D gene is possibly TRBD1 (5 bases). Germline-derived CDR1 and CDR2 are LGHNA and YSLEER. V was pared by 0 bases and J by 9 bases, with 18 bases between. The length of the CDR3 is 15 residues. For the CDR3, the DNA is TGCGCCAGCAGCCAAGATAAATCAGGGCCAGGCGGGCAGTACTTC. Protein: CASSQDKSGPGGQYF.

This clone was seen more than once but under ten times. V usage is TRBV5-8 and J usage is TRBJ2-7; 9 bases are shared with TRBD2. The CDR3 spans 15 residues. V was pared by 2 bases and J by 3 bases, with 6 bases of the junction left unmatched. From germline, CDR1 is SGHTS and CDR2 YDEGEE. CDR3: CASSLPSGDVYEQYF. CDR3 coding DNA: TGTGCCAGCAGCTTACCTAGCGGGGACGTCTACGAGCAGTACTTC.

This clone was counted between two and nine times. The chain is built from TRBV5-6 and TRBJ2-4, with a weak D call TRBD1 (5 bases). CDR1 is SGHDT and CDR2 is YYEEEE in the germline V gene. V lost 1 base, J lost 6 bases, and 11 bases lay in between. The length of the CDR3 is 14 residues. This CDR3 reads CASSLLRGVNIQYF. CDR3 DNA sequence: TGTGCCAGCAGCTTGCTAAGGGGCGTAAACATTCAGTACTTC.

The chain is built from TRBV9 and TRBJ2-1; TRBD2 might be the D (6 bases). Germline CDR1 and CDR2: SGDLS and YYNGEE. The CDR3 is made up of 16 amino acids. V lost 5 bases to trimming and J lost 6 bases, with 21 bases between them. CDR3 nucleotides: TGTGCCAGCAGTGCTTCTGGGGACTTTACGTCCAATGAGCAGTTCTTC. Translating gives CASSASGDFTSNEQFF.

The V gene is TRBV7-2, the J gene TRBJ2-1, with 9 positions matching TRBD1. After removal of 5 bases from V and 8 bases from J, the junction contained 10 bases not matched to a gene. Germline values: CDR1 SGHTA, CDR2 FQGNSA. The CDR3 is made up of 15 amino acids. CDR3 coding DNA: TGTGCCAGCAGCGACATGGGACAGGGCTGGGATGAGCAGTTCTTC. Its protein is CASSDMGQGWDEQFF.

This chain joins TRBV4-3 and TRBJ2-3; 9 bases are a match to TRBD1. V lost 3 bases to trimming and J lost 6 bases; unmatched junction nucleotides: 4. In germline, CDR1 is LGHNA, CDR2 YSLEER. The CDR3 length is 14 residues. The CDR3 DNA reads as TGCGCCAGCAGCCATGACAGGGGGACCGATACGCAGTATTTT. It translates to CASSHDRGTDTQYF.

This chain connects TRBV30 to TRBJ1-2, with TRBD1 matching 9 bases. The CDR3 runs 11 residues. Germline V gene sequence: CDR1 GTSNPN, CDR2 SVGIG (reference sequence). Unmatched junction bases numbered 9, after V lost 6 bases and J lost 13 bases. The CDR3 region has the DNA TGTGCCTGCAACCGGGACAGGGCCCCCACCTTC. Protein: CACNRDRAPTF.